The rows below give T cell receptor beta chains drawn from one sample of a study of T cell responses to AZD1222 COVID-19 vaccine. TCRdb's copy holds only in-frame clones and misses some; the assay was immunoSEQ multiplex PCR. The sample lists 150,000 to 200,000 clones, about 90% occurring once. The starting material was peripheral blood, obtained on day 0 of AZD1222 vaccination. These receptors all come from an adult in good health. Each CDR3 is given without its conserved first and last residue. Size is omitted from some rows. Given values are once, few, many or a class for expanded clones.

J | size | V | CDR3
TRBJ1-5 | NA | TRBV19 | ASCYRNQPQH
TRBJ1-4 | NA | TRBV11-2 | ASSLSTGGGEKLF
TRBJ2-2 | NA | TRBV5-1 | ASRLNTGELF
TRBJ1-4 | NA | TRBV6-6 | ASSYRGGNEKLF
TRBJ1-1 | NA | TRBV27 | ASRLHRGGPEAF
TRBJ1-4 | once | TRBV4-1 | ASSGRTGVNEKLF
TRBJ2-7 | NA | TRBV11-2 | ASSLDRQAEQY
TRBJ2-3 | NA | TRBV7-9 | ASSSTPTDTQY
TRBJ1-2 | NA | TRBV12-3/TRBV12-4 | ASSFPTGGAI
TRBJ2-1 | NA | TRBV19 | ASSIGGISYNEQF
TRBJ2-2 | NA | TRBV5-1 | ASSLWDPNTGELF
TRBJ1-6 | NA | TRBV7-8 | ASSLDRLSPLH
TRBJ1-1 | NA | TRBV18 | ASSPQEAGTKAF
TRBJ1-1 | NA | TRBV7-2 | ASRARRGNTEAF
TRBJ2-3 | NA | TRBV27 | ASTSGPATDTQY
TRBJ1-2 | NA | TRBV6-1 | ASSEIRKGADYGYT
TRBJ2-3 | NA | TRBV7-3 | ASSPGTSGSTDTQY